This is a list of T cell receptor beta chains from one sample in a study of a mutant IDH1 vaccine in newly diagnosed glioma. These receptors have no identified antigens. Assay used: immunoSEQ multiplex PCR; TCRdb lists only in-frame clones, some missing. Of 35,000 to 50,000 clones listed, almost 95% are singletons. The starting material was PBMCs, obtained from a glioma patient whose treatment included an IDH1 peptide vaccine. All receptors derive from a man aged 50 to 60 with glioma. The CDR3 runs from the conserved cysteine through the conserved F or W. The D gene is left open where the match is weak. Clone size is not always given. Where it is, it says once, few, many or a class for expanded clones.

j_call	clone_size	v_call	d_call	cdr3_aa	cdr3_nt
TRBJ2-1	few	TRBV11-2	TRBD1	CASSARTGSSYNEQFF	TGTGCCAGCAGCGCCCGGACAGGGAGCTCCTACAATGAGCAGTTCTTC
TRBJ1-2	-	TRBV28	TRBD1	CASWTGRKRVYGYTF	TGTGCCAGCTGGACAGGGAGGAAGCGGGTCTATGGCTACACCTTC
TRBJ2-6	-	TRBV5-4	-	CASSRDYPSGANVLTF	TGTGCCAGCAGCCGGGATTACCCCTCTGGGGCCAACGTCCTGACTTTC
TRBJ1-4	-	TRBV11-2	-	CASSLDRTAANEKLFF	TGTGCCAGCAGCTTAGATCGGACGGCAGCTAATGAAAAACTGTTTTTT
TRBJ1-3	-	TRBV7-6	TRBD1	CASSSGTGARIF	TGTGCCAGCAGCTCGGGGACAGGAGCCAGGATCTTT
TRBJ1-1	-	TRBV27	-	CASSLTRNTEAFF	TGTGCCAGCAGTCTAACCCGGAACACTGAAGCTTTCTTT
TRBJ2-1	-	TRBV2	-	CASSSGDLGYNEQFF	TGTGCCAGCAGTAGTGGGGACTTGGGGTACAATGAGCAGTTCTTC
TRBJ2-1	once	TRBV19	-	CASSKRGVRPNNEQFF	TGTGCCAGTAGCAAGAGAGGGGTCCGCCCGAACAATGAGCAGTTCTTC
TRBJ1-4	-	TRBV30	TRBD1	CAWRSREGARNEKLFF	TGTGCCTGGAGATCGAGGGAGGGGGCGCGAAATGAAAAACTGTTTTTT
TRBJ2-5	-	TRBV29-1	-	CSVSRLREETQYF	TGCAGCGTTTCTCGGTTAAGGGAAGAGACCCAGTACTTC
TRBJ1-5	-	TRBV28	-	CASSLPDVSNQPQHF	TGTGCCAGCAGTTTACCTGATGTCAGCAATCAGCCCCAGCATTTT
TRBJ2-1	-	TRBV5-1	-	CASTREGGRNEQFF	TGCGCCAGCACCCGCGAGGGGGGAAGAAATGAGCAGTTCTTC
TRBJ2-7	-	TRBV6-6	-	CASSPRQAPNYEQYF	TGTGCCAGCAGTCCACGACAGGCGCCCAACTACGAGCAGTACTTC
TRBJ2-6	-	TRBV19	-	CASSNRQISGANVLTF	TGTGCCAGTAGTAATCGACAGATCTCTGGGGCCAACGTCCTGACTTTC
TRBJ2-7	-	TRBV9	-	CASSLGGGGSYEQYF	TGTGCCAGCAGCCTGGGAGGTGGAGGCTCCTACGAGCAGTACTTC
TRBJ1-1	-	TRBV19	TRBD1	CASSTWTGYDTEAFF	TGTGCCAGTAGTACCTGGACAGGCTATGACACTGAAGCTTTCTTT
TRBJ2-6	-	TRBV5-5	TRBD1	CASSFGQGSGANVLTF	TGTGCCAGCAGCTTTGGACAGGGCTCTGGGGCCAACGTCCTGACTTTC
TRBJ1-2	-	TRBV6-1	-	CASSEFRTLLSGGYTF	TGTGCCAGCAGTGAATTCAGGACTCTCCTGAGTGGTGGCTACACCTTC
TRBJ2-7	once	TRBV4-1	-	CASSQGQIYEQYF	TGCGCCAGCAGCCAAGGACAGATCTACGAGCAGTACTTC
TRBJ2-3	-	TRBV7-2	-	CASSPRPGHSADTQYF	TGTGCCAGCAGCCCTAGGCCGGGACACTCAGCGGATACGCAGTATTTT
TRBJ2-7	-	TRBV28	-	CASSPGGRENEQYF	TGTGCCAGCAGCCCCGGGGGGCGGGAGAACGAGCAGTACTTC
TRBJ2-5	-	TRBV27	-	CASSTTIGAETQYF	TGTGCCAGCAGTACCACCATAGGGGCCGAGACCCAGTACTTC
TRBJ2-7	-	TRBV9	-	CASSVGIAEGLEQYF	TGTGCCAGCAGCGTAGGTATAGCGGAGGGTTTAGAGCAGTACTTC
TRBJ2-5	-	TRBV27	TRBD2	CASRGGFYRETQYF	TGTGCCAGCAGGGGGGGGTTTTATCGAGAGACCCAGTACTTC
TRBJ1-6	once	TRBV28	-	CASSFLGANNSPLHF	TGTGCCAGCAGTTTTCTGGGGGCTAATAATTCACCCCTCCACTTT
TRBJ2-1	-	TRBV5-1	-	CASSSPYYSSYNEQFF	TGCGCCAGCAGCTCCCCGTACTATAGCTCCTACAATGAGCAGTTCTTC
TRBJ1-2	few	TRBV29-1	-	CSVDKSDDGYGYTF	TGCAGCGTTGATAAGTCGGACGATGGCTATGGCTACACCTTC
TRBJ2-7	few	TRBV4-2	TRBD2	CASTSGTSGGALGEQYF	TGTGCCAGCACCTCCGGGACTAGCGGGGGGGCACTGGGCGAGCAGTACTTC
TRBJ2-1	-	TRBV6-5	TRBD2	CASSFATSGLYNEQFF	TGTGCCAGCAGTTTCGCGACTAGCGGCCTTTACAATGAGCAGTTCTTC
TRBJ1-3	once	TRBV9	-	CASSARRESSGNTIYF	TGTGCCAGCAGCGCCCGCAGGGAAAGCTCTGGAAACACCATATATTTT
TRBJ2-7	-	TRBV19	TRBD2	CASGPGLAGGSRSYEQYF	TGTGCCAGTGGCCCGGGACTAGCGGGAGGGTCACGCTCCTACGAGCAGTACTTC
TRBJ2-1	-	TRBV5-6	-	CASSQGNEQFF	TGTGCCAGCAGCCAGGGTAATGAGCAGTTCTTC
TRBJ1-1	-	TRBV6-5	-	CASTGTEAFF	TGTGCCAGCACAGGGACTGAAGCTTTCTTT
TRBJ2-5	-	TRBV11-2	TRBD2	CASSSPGGAETQYF	TGTGCCAGCAGCTCCCCCGGGGGGGCGGAGACCCAGTACTTC
TRBJ1-1	-	TRBV5-1	-	CASSLVGVPTEAFF	TGCGCCAGCAGCTTGGTAGGGGTCCCCACTGAAGCTTTCTTT
TRBJ1-5	-	TRBV28	-	CASSKYNQPQHF	TGTGCCAGCAGCAAATATAATCAGCCCCAGCATTTT
TRBJ1-1	once	TRBV5-1	-	CASSLGTVEAFF	TGCGCCAGCAGCTTGGGGACGGTCGAAGCTTTCTTT
TRBJ1-6	-	TRBV5-6	-	CASSTLVAPYNSPLHF	TGTGCCAGCAGCACCCTGGTTGCCCCGTATAATTCACCCCTCCACTTT
TRBJ1-1	-	TRBV6-6	-	CATRQGNTEAFF	TGTGCCACCCGTCAGGGGAACACTGAAGCTTTCTTT
TRBJ1-2	-	TRBV11-2	TRBD1	CASSLDRASYGYTF	TGTGCCAGCAGCTTGGACAGGGCTAGCTATGGCTACACCTTC
TRBJ2-1	-	TRBV27	TRBD2	CASNTPGLANNEQFF	TGTGCCAGCAATACACCGGGACTAGCGAACAATGAGCAGTTCTTC
TRBJ1-4	once	TRBV11-2	-	CASSLDPGRGEKLFF	TGTGCCAGCAGCTTAGATCCAGGCCGCGGAGAAAAACTGTTTTTT
TRBJ1-5	-	TRBV6-1	-	CASSGNRRKIYQPQHF	TGTGCCAGCAGTGGGAACAGGCGGAAGATATATCAGCCCCAGCATTTT
TRBJ1-1	once	TRBV4-3	-	CASSRRGLLRVVNTEAFF	TGCGCCAGCAGCCGGCGGGGGCTACTGCGCGTGGTGAACACTGAAGCTTTCTTT
TRBJ1-4	-	TRBV14	-	CASSQDAAWGRYPNEKLFF	TGTGCCAGCAGCCAAGACGCCGCTTGGGGGAGATATCCTAATGAAAAACTGTTTTTT
TRBJ1-2	-	TRBV7-8	-	CASSPGIGLGYTF	TGTGCCAGCAGCCCTGGGATCGGGTTAGGCTACACCTTC
TRBJ1-1	-	TRBV6-6	-	CASSYSGNKQEAFF	TGTGCCAGCAGTTACTCGGGAAACAAACAAGAAGCTTTCTTT
TRBJ1-1	-	TRBV27	TRBD1	CASSLGAGGVYLNTEAFF	TGTGCCAGCAGTTTAGGCGCAGGGGGCGTCTACCTGAACACTGAAGCTTTCTTT
TRBJ2-2	once	TRBV5-4	TRBD2	CASSQGLAGPSGELFF	TGCGCCAGCAGCCAAGGGCTAGCGGGACCATCCGGGGAGCTGTTTTTT
TRBJ1-1	once	TRBV30	-	CAWRDRRNAEAFF	TGTGCCTGGAGAGACAGGCGAAACGCTGAAGCTTTCTTT
TRBJ1-6	-	TRBV7-2	TRBD1	CASRLTRDRGSPLHF	TGTGCCAGCAGACTAACCCGGGACAGGGGTTCACCCCTCCACTTT
TRBJ1-4	once	TRBV2	-	CASSDPGAVEKLFF	TGTGCCAGCAGTGACCCGGGGGCCGTGGAGAAACTGTTTTTT
TRBJ2-7	-	TRBV27	-	CASSPSGFRGYEQYF	TGTGCCAGCAGTCCCTCGGGATTTAGGGGCTACGAGCAGTACTTC